The entry below gives a single T cell receptor beta chain sequence along with its context. Its target is not known. These data belong to a study of shared clonotypes between healthy human individuals. Findings and caveats of the study: Donors were few, which limited the genetic and exposure-history diversity represented.

Genomic DNA of each subset was evenly split across several immunoSEQ plates. Libraries were prepared by immunoSEQ multiplex PCR; TCRdb keeps only in-frame clonotypes and omits some of them. Among some 2.4 million clones listed, approximately 94% were seen once. Sequenced input: naive CD4+ T cells from PBMCs. Specified subset: CD45RA+ positively selected. This receptor was obtained from a man in his late teens or twenties in good health. Some clones in this sample may be carry-over from other donors' samples.

CDR3 loop: CASSLKRDVLSGNTIYF. The CDR3 coding sequence is TGTGCCAGCAGCCTGAAAAGGGACGTCCTCTCTGGAAACACCATATATTTT. The genes are TRBV9 and TRBJ1-3; D might be TRBD1 (5 bases). Per germline, CDR1 SGDLS and CDR2 YYNGEE. CDR3 size: 17 residues. Trimming stripped 4 bases from V and 0 bases from J, with 17 bases between. The full variable domain, rest sourced from reference TRBV9 and TRBJ1-3, is DSGVTQTPKHLITATGQRVTLRCSPRSGDLSVYWYQQSLDQGLQFLIQYYNGEERAKGNILERFSAQQFPDLHSELNLSSLELGDSALYFCASSLKRDVLSGNTIYFGEGSWLTVV.